This TCR beta chain emerged from a study of metastatic and nonmetastatic thyroid tumors. Overall study: The comparison covered peripheral blood and tumor or nodule tissue in malignant and benign thyroid patients. Study-wide findings and caveats: Reports indicated that malignant thyroid tumors showed significantly higher TCR beta diversity than benign nodules did, in blood and tumor.

Per the original methods: Clinicopathological groups of papillary thyroid cancer showed CDR3 differences that were used to build a distant-metastasis classifier. MiXCR re-clonotyped the PCR reads for TCRdb. The V and J calls shown here were made by TCRdb, not taken from the authors' results. Of about 13,000 clones detected, more than 20% appear once; the ten largest clones hold more than 10%. At least ten counts were recorded for this clone. Its antigen is not identified. Not a single patient had been given any form of treatment at any point before undergoing thyroid surgery. Germline CDR1 SGHDN, CDR2 FVKESK. This CDR3 has 15 residues. V was cut by 6 bases and J by 1 base, with 15 bases left in between.

The chain employs TRBV14 and TRBJ2-5; possibly TRBD1 for D (6 bases). The receptor comes from a female donor with papillary thyroid cancer or a benign thyroid nodule (not recorded which). Some clones in this sample may be carry-over from other donors' samples. Material: adjacent normal tissue. The CDR3 loop is CASSPLLQGQETQYF. Here the CDR3 DNA reads TGTGCCAGCAGTCCCCTTCTACAGGGCCAAGAGACCCAGTACTTC.